This T cell receptor beta chain was observed in a study of monozygotic twins with inflammatory bowel disease. The CDR3 runs to 14 residues. Germline loops: CDR1 DFQATT, CDR2 SNEGSKA (reference sequence). Using the 5' RACE reads, TCRdb records one entry per CDR3 protein without DNA. This table lists around 380,000 distinct CDR3 sequences. The authors drew roughly 2.5 ml of blood from each donor. V usage is TRBV20-1 and J usage is TRBJ2-5; TCRdb's D call of TRBD2 is untestable without DNA. The origin of this receptor is a human donor with ulcerative colitis or Crohn's disease, or a healthy co-twin of an affected twin (not recorded which). The sequencing sample was made of blood. The CDR3 is CSAPERGVQETQYF.